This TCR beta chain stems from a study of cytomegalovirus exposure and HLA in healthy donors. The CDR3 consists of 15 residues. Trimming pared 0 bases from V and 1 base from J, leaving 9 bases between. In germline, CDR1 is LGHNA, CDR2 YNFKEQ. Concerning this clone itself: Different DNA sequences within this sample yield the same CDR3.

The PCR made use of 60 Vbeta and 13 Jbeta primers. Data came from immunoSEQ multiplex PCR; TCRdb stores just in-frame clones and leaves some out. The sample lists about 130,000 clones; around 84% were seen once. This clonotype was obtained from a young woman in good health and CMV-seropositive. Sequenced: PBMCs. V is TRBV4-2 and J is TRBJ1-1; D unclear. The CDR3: CASSQDPGTNTEAFF. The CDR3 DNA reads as TGTGCCAGCAGCCAAGATCCGGGAACGAACACTGAAGCTTTCTTT.